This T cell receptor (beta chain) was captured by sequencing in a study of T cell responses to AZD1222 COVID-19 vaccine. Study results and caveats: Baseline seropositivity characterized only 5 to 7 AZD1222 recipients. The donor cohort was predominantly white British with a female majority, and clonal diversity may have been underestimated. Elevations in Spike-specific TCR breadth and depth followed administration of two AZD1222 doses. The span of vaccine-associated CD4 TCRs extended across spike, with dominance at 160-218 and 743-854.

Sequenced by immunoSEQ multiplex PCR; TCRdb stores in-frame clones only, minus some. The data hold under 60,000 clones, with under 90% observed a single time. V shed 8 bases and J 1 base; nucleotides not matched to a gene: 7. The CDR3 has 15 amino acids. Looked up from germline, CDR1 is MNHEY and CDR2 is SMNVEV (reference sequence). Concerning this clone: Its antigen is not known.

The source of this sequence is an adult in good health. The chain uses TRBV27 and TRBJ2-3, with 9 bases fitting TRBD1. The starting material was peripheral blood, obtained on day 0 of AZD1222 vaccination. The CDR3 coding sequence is TGTGCCAGCGCTACAGGGGGCGCGGGCACAGATACGCAGTATTTT. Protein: CASATGGAGTDTQYF.